This is a list of T cell receptor beta chains from one sample in a study of blood T cells in healthy people across ages. TCRdb redid the calling of the 5' RACE reads with MiXCR, one entry per CDR3 protein. The table lists about 1,500,000 distinct CDR3 sequences, roughly 30% of them singletons, with 7.7% in the top ten. The sample consisted of blood. The receptors stem from a woman between 25 and 40 years old in good health. CDR3s include the opening cysteine and the closing phenylalanine or tryptophan. D genes are given only for firm matches. The listing skips clone size in some rows; elsewhere it reads once, few, many or a size class.

>NA|NA|TRBJ1-5|TRBV20-1
TGCAGTGCGGGGGAGGGCCAGCACCATAGCAATCAGCCCCAGCATTTT
CSAGEGQHHSNQPQHF
>few|NA|TRBJ2-1|TRBV18
TGTGCCAGCTCACCACGGGGGCGCGGTGGCAATGAGCAGTTCTTC
CASSPRGRGGNEQFF
>few|NA|TRBJ2-7|TRBV5-6
TGTGCCAGCAGCTTGGCCTCGAAGGGGGCCTACGAGCAGTACTTC
CASSLASKGAYEQYF
>NA|NA|TRBJ1-2|TRBV4-2
TGTGCCAGCAGCCAACCACAGTCAAACTATAGCTACACCTTC
CASSQPQSNYSYTF
>NA|TRBD2|TRBJ2-3|TRBV4-3
TGCGCCAGCAGCCAACTCGTAGCGGGAGACGCAGATACGCAGTATTTT
CASSQLVAGDADTQYF
>NA|NA|TRBJ2-7|TRBV20-1
TGCAGTGCTATAGCGGAGACCTACGAGCAGTACTTC
CSAIAETYEQYF
>few|TRBD1|TRBJ1-5|TRBV20-1
TGCAGTGCTAGAGATCGGGGACAGGGACAACTTTGGAGCAATCAGCCCCAGCATTTT
CSARDRGQGQLWSNQPQHF
>NA|NA|TRBJ1-1|TRBV27
TGTGCCAGCAGTCCACGGGGGATGAGCACTGAAGCTTTCTTT
CASSPRGMSTEAFF
>NA|NA|TRBJ2-3|TRBV7-9
TGTGCCAGCAGCCACCAGGGTGGAGGGATCGGGGCGGATACGCAGTATTTT
CASSHQGGGIGADTQYF
>many|TRBD1|TRBJ2-5|TRBV6-5
TGTGCCAGCAGTGGGACAGGCTTAGCTAAAGAGACCCAGTACTTC
CASSGTGLAKETQYF
>few|NA|TRBJ2-1|TRBV12-5
TGTGCTAGTGGTTTGATCATTCCGGGGGGCGGGGATGCCTACAATGAGCAGTTCTTC
CASGLIIPGGGDAYNEQFF
>few|NA|TRBJ2-5|TRBV7-3
TGTGCCAGCAGCTTAACGTACGCGGGTAGCCAAGAGACCCAGTACTTC
CASSLTYAGSQETQYF
>many|NA|TRBJ2-7|TRBV10-3
TGTGCCATCAGTGAAAGAAACAGCTACTCCTACGAGCAGTACTTC
CAISERNSYSYEQYF
>NA|TRBD2|TRBJ2-1|TRBV14
TGTGCCAGCAGCATAACTAGCGGGGGGGCGAATGAGCAGTTCTTC
CASSITSGGANEQFF
>few|TRBD2|TRBJ2-7|TRBV5-1
TGCGCCAGCAGCTTGGGGCGGGAGTTATACGAGCAGTACTTC
CASSLGRELYEQYF
>many|NA|TRBJ2-5|TRBV30
TGTGCCTGGACGGACCTCGGCCGGAGGACACAAGAGACCCAGTACTTC
CAWTDLGRRTQETQYF
>many|NA|TRBJ2-7|TRBV14
TGTGCCAGCAGCCGGACAGGGAGGGCCTACGAGCAGTACTTC
CASSRTGRAYEQYF
>few|TRBD2|TRBJ2-3|TRBV5-1
TGCGCCAGCACCGAGCGGGGGACGCAGTATTTT
CASTERGTQYF
>NA|TRBD2|TRBJ2-3|TRBV6-4
TGTGCCAGCAGTGACGGCGGGGGGGCCACAGATACGCAGTATTTT
CASSDGGGATDTQYF
>few|NA|TRBJ2-5|TRBV2
TGTGCCAGCAAGTCTAACCAAGAGACCCAGTACTTC
CASKSNQETQYF
>few|NA|TRBJ2-3|TRBV13
TGTGCCAGCAGCTTATGGACAGCTCTCACAGATACGCAGTATTTT
CASSLWTALTDTQYF
>once|TRBD1|TRBJ2-7|TRBV28
TGTGCCAGCAGTGGCATGGGACAGTACAACGAGCAGTACTTC
CASSGMGQYNEQYF
>many|NA|TRBJ2-7|TRBV5-1
TGCGCCAGCAGCTTTCGAACTCCGTCCGTCGAGCAGTACTTC
CASSFRTPSVEQYF
>many|TRBD1|TRBJ1-2|TRBV4-2
TGTGCCAGCAGCCTCTCGACAGGGGCGAATGGCTACACCTTC
CASSLSTGANGYTF
>NA|NA|TRBJ2-3|TRBV29-1
TGCAGCGTTCCCCGGGACTCCAGCACAGATACGCAGTATTTT
CSVPRDSSTDTQYF
>NA|TRBD2|TRBJ2-1|TRBV9
TGTGCCAGCAGCGCATTAGCGGGGGGGTTCTACAATGGGCAGTTCTTC
CASSALAGGFYNGQFF
>few|TRBD2|TRBJ2-7|TRBV27
TGTGCCAGCAGTCTACGGGGACTAGCGGGAAGCTCCTACGAGCAGTACTTC
CASSLRGLAGSSYEQYF
>NA|TRBD1|TRBJ2-1|TRBV24-1
TGTGCCACCAGTGACCCGTCGACAGGGTTACGTGAGCAGTTCTTC
CATSDPSTGLREQFF
>many|TRBD2|TRBJ2-1|TRBV29-1
TGCAGCGGTAGGGAGGGCAATGAGCAGTTCTTC
CSGREGNEQFF
>few|NA|TRBJ2-1|TRBV18
TGTGCCAGCTCACGACTACAGGGAGGCAATGAGCAGTTCTTC
CASSRLQGGNEQFF
>NA|NA|TRBJ2-4|TRBV6-1
TGTGCCAGCAGTGAAGAGGGGGGAGCCAAAAACATTCAGTACTTC
CASSEEGGAKNIQYF
>many|NA|TRBJ1-2|TRBV10-3
TGTGCCATCGGGTCGATGGGTGAAACTAACTATGGCTACACCTTC
CAIGSMGETNYGYTF
>NA|NA|TRBJ1-1|TRBV4-3
TGCGCCAGCAGCCAAGATAGGGGGGTCGCCACTGAAGCTTTCTTT
CASSQDRGVATEAFF
>few|TRBD2|TRBJ2-7|TRBV5-4
TGTGCCAGCAGAACAGCGGGGGAGCGAAACGAGCAGTACTTC
CASRTAGERNEQYF
>few|TRBD2|TRBJ2-1|TRBV20-1
TGCAGTGCCCAGACTAGCGGAGACAATGAGCAGTTCTTC
CSAQTSGDNEQFF
>few|NA|TRBJ1-1|TRBV12-3/TRBV12-4
TGTGCCAGCAGTTGGGGCAGGGAGGAAGCTTTCTTT
CASSWGREEAFF
>few|TRBD1|TRBJ1-1|TRBV28
TGTGCCAGCAGTACCGAGGACAGGAAAGCTTTCTTT
CASSTEDRKAFF
>few|NA|TRBJ1-1|TRBV6-6
TGTGCCAGCAGTTACGTTAGTGAAGCTTTCTTT
CASSYVSEAFF
>NA|NA|TRBJ1-2|TRBV5-6
TGTGCCAGCAGCCCACAGGGACTATTCGGCTACACCTTC
CASSPQGLFGYTF
>many|NA|TRBJ2-3|TRBV29-1
TGCAGCGGCGACTTCGGACAGTCGACTAGCACAGATACGCAGTATTTT
CSGDFGQSTSTDTQYF
>NA|TRBD1|TRBJ1-2|TRBV12-3/TRBV12-4
TGTGCCAGCGGTCGACAGGGGAACCATGGCTACACCTTC
CASGRQGNHGYTF
>once|NA|TRBJ1-5|TRBV4-2
TGTGCCAGCAGCCAAGAGGAGGGCTCCCAGCCCCAGCATTTT
CASSQEEGSQPQHF
>NA|NA|TRBJ2-1|TRBV5-1
TGCGCCAGCAGCTTCAGGGTCTTTAATGAGCAGTTCTTC
CASSFRVFNEQFF
>few|NA|TRBJ2-7|TRBV12-3/TRBV12-4
TGTGCCAGCAGTTTTGTTGGCCCCTACGAGCAGTACTTC
CASSFVGPYEQYF
>once|TRBD2|TRBJ2-7|TRBV11-1
TGTGCCAGCAGGTCGTCCGGACTAGTGAGCGAGCAGTACTTC
CASRSSGLVSEQYF
>NA|NA|TRBJ1-1|TRBV5-1
TGCGCCAGCAGCGCAAAGATAGTAGGCACTGAAGCTTTCTTT
CASSAKIVGTEAFF
>few|NA|TRBJ2-1|TRBV13
TGTGCCAGCACCAACGCGGGGCTAAACTCCTACAATGAGCAGTTCTTC
CASTNAGLNSYNEQFF
>few|NA|TRBJ2-1|TRBV7-2
TGTGCCAGCAGCTTAGGGGGGAACGGGTTGGAGCAGTTCTTC
CASSLGGNGLEQFF
>few|TRBD1|TRBJ1-2|TRBV6-1
TGTGCCAGCAGTGACCGGGACAGGATCCTAAACTATGGCTACACCTTC
CASSDRDRILNYGYTF
>few|TRBD2|TRBJ2-5|TRBV5-1
TGCGCCAGCAGCTTGGGGCGGGAGGAGGGAGAGCAGTACTTC
CASSLGREEGEQYF
>NA|TRBD2|TRBJ2-5|TRBV28
TGTGCCAGCAGCCAGCGGGGGCTCGAAGAGACCCAGTACTTC
CASSQRGLEETQYF